The 6 T cell receptor beta chains reported below all come from one sample, sequenced in a study of T cells after yellow fever vaccination. TCRdb processed the 5' RACE reads anew with MiXCR; each CDR3 protein has one entry. The data contain 300,000 or so distinct CDR3 sequences, 8.7% of them singletons. The material was CD4+ T cells sorted from PBMCs, obtained 5 days after the yellow fever booster vaccination. The source of these receptors is a young man who received the YFV17D yellow fever vaccine.

V is TRBV5-1 and J is TRBJ2-1; D gene ambiguous. Per germline, CDR1 SGHRS and CDR2 YFSETQ. V lost 6 bases and J 3 bases, leaving 10 bases between the germline ends. CDR3 length: 13 amino acids. CDR3: CASKTGYYNEQFF. CDR3 DNA sequence: TGCGCCAGCAAGACTGGCTACTACAATGAGCAGTTCTTC.

The chain has TRBV5-1 and TRBJ2-3; D tentatively reads TRBD1 or TRBD2 (5 bases each). The germline gives CDR1 SGHRS, CDR2 YFSETQ. The ends were cut back, 2 bases at V and 1 base at J, with 17 bases in the middle. CDR3 length: 17 residues. The CDR3 reads CASSFAPGAGGTDTQYF. Written as DNA, the CDR3 is TGCGCCAGCAGCTTTGCCCCTGGGGCGGGTGGCACAGATACGCAGTATTTT.

This clonotype has more than one count but fewer than ten. V usage is TRBV7-2 and J usage is TRBJ1-6; D gene uncertain. The germline CDR1 and CDR2 sequences are SGHTA and FQGNSA. Trimming left V 8 bases short and J 9 bases short, with 11 bases between. CDR3 length: 12 residues. The CDR3 sequence: CASGGWASPLHF. In DNA, the CDR3 is TGTGCCAGCGGAGGTTGGGCTTCACCCCTCCACTTT.

This clonotype was seen a few times. For the CDR3, the DNA is TGCAGTGCCCAACGGGATAACTATGGCTACACCTTC. It codes for CSAQRDNYGYTF. The chain uses TRBV20-1 and TRBJ1-2; D ambiguous. Germline assignment: CDR1 DFQATT and CDR2 SNEGSKA (reference sequence). V lost 6 bases to trimming and J lost 1 base, with 9 bases between them. The CDR3 has 12 amino acids.

This clonotype has ten or more counts. The gene calls are TRBV5-6 and TRBJ1-1; D is undetermined. In germline, CDR1 is SGHDT, CDR2 YYEEEE. This CDR3 has 14 residues. Deletions cut 1 base from V and 4 bases from J, with 11 bases between. The CDR3 spells CASSLWDLGTEAFF. The CDR3 region has the DNA TGTGCCAGCAGCTTGTGGGATCTGGGCACTGAAGCTTTCTTT.

V is TRBV20-1 and J is TRBJ1-6, with TRBD1 identical over 11 bases. The CDR3 contains 17 residues. V was clipped by 6 bases and J by 6 bases; unmatched bases: 13. Germline V lookup: CDR1 DFQATT, CDR2 SNEGSKA (reference sequence). This CDR3 reads CSAPPFTGTGGNSPLHF. In DNA, the CDR3 is TGCAGTGCCCCCCCCTTCACCGGGACAGGGGGTAATTCACCCCTCCACTTT.